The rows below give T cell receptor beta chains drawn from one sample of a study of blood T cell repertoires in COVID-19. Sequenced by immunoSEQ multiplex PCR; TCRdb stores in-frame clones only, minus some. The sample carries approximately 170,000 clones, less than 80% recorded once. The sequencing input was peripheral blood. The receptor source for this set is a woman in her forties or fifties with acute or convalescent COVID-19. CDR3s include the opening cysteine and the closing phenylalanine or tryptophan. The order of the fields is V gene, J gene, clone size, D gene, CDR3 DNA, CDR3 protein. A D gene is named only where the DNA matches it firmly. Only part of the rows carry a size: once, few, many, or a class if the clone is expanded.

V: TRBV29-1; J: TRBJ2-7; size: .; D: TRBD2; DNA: TGCAGCGTTGAAGCTAGCGGGGGAACCTACGAGCAGTACTTC; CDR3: CSVEASGGTYEQYF
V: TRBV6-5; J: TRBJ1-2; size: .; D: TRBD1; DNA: TGTGCCAGCAGTTACGGGGGACAGGGCCTTGATGGCTACACCTTC; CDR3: CASSYGGQGLDGYTF
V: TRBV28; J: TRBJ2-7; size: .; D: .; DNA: TGTGCCAGCAGTCTGCCCCCCGGGACACACTACGAGCAGTACTTC; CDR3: CASSLPPGTHYEQYF
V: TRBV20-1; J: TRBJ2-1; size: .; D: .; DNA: TGCAGTGCTGCCCCTCGGGATGAGCAGTTCTTC; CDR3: CSAAPRDEQFF
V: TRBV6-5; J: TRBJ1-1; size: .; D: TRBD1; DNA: TGTGCCAGCAGCGCGACAGGGATGAACACTGAAGCTTTCTTT; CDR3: CASSATGMNTEAFF
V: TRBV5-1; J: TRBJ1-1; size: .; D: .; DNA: TGCGCCAGCAGATTTAGGGGCGGGGCGCAGGACACTGAAGCTTTCTTT; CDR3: CASRFRGGAQDTEAFF
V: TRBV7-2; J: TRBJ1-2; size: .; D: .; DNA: TGTGCCAGCAGCCCAGAGGCCGCTAACTATGGCTACACCTTC; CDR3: CASSPEAANYGYTF
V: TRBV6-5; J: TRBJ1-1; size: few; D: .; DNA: TGTGCCAGCAGTCGGGTCGGCTACACTGAAGCTTTCTTT; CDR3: CASSRVGYTEAFF
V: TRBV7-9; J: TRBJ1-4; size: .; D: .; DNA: TGTGCCAGCAGCTTGGGGCAAGCCCCTAATGAAAAACTGTTTTTT; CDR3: CASSLGQAPNEKLFF
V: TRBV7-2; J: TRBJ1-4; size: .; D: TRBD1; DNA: TGTGCCAGCAGCTGGGGGACAGGTTCTAATGAAAAACTGTTTTTT; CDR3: CASSWGTGSNEKLFF
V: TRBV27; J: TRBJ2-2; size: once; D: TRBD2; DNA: TGTGCCAGCAGTTTATCGAAAGCGGGGGGGAACACCGGGGAGCTGTTTTTT; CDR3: CASSLSKAGGNTGELFF
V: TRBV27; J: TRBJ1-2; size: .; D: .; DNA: TGTGCCAGCGCATTTATGGCCGGGGGACGCGGCTACACCTTC; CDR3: CASAFMAGGRGYTF
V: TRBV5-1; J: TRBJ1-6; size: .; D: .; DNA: TGCGCCAGCAGCTTGGGAACAGGGACGGGGAGCTCCTATAATTCACCCCTCCACTTT; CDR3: CASSLGTGTGSSYNSPLHF
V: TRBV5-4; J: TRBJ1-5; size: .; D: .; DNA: TGTGCCAGCAGCCGCGAGGGAACGCCCCAGCATTTT; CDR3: CASSREGTPQHF
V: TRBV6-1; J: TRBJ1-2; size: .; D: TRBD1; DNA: TGTGCCAGCAGTGAAGGAGGGACAGGAAGAGGCGGCTACACCTTC; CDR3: CASSEGGTGRGGYTF
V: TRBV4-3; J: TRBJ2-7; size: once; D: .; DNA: TGCGCCAGCAGCCAAGTTAGGAGTCCCCTCAGCGAGCAGTACTTC; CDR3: CASSQVRSPLSEQYF
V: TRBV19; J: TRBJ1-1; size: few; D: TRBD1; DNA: TGTGCCAGTAGTATAGGGACAGGGGGCCCTCCTACTGAAGCTTTCTTT; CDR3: CASSIGTGGPPTEAFF
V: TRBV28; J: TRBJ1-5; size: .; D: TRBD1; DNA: TGTGCCAGCAGGGGGGACAGGGGGTTAAGCAATCAGCCCCAGCATTTT; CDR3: CASRGDRGLSNQPQHF
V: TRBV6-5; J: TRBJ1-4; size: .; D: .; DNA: TGTGCCAGCAGTTACGGACAGACCTCAACTAATGAAAAACTGTTTTTT; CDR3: CASSYGQTSTNEKLFF
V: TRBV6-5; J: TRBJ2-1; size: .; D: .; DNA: TGTGCCGCGATGACAGAGACAGACAATGAGCAGTTCTTC; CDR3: CAAMTETDNEQFF
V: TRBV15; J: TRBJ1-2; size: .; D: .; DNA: TGTGCCACCAGCAGAGGACAGCAGGGGATAAATGGCTACACCTTC; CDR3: CATSRGQQGINGYTF
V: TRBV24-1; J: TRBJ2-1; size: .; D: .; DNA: TGTGCCACCAGTGATTTAACGGCCCAGCAAGGGGCCAATGAGCAGTTCTTC; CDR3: CATSDLTAQQGANEQFF
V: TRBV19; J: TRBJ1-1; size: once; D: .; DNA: TGTGCCAGTAGTCTGGGGGGGCCCACTGAAGCTTTCTTT; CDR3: CASSLGGPTEAFF
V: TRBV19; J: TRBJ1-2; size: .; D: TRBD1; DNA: TGTGCCAGTCACAGGGGGCACTATGGCTACACCTTC; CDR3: CASHRGHYGYTF
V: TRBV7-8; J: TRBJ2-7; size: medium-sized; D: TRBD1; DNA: TGTGCCAGCAGCATCCTAGGACAGGGGGGCCGCTACGAGCAGTACTTC; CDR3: CASSILGQGGRYEQYF
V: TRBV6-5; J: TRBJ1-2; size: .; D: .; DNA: TGTGCCAGCATTGGGTTTGGGCTGACGAACTATGGCTACACCTTC; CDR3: CASIGFGLTNYGYTF
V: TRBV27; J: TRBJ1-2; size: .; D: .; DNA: TGTGCCAGCACCGCCTCCGGAGGGGCCATACCTAACTATGGCTACACCTTC; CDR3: CASTASGGAIPNYGYTF